This T cell receptor (beta chain) derives from a study of cytomegalovirus exposure and HLA in healthy donors. The germline V gene encodes CDR1 SGHVS and CDR2 FNYEAQ. V trimming: 4 bases; J trimming: 3 bases; junction bases outside the gene matches: 10. This CDR3 spans 18 amino acids. Vbeta (60) and Jbeta (13) primers were used in the PCR. Libraries were prepared by immunoSEQ multiplex PCR; TCRdb keeps only in-frame clonotypes and omits some of them. The table records some 120,000 clones, around 60% of them present only once. Sequenced material: PBMCs. The chain carries TRBV7-6 and TRBJ2-7; TRBD2 agrees at 15 bases. The TCR sequence derives from a middle-aged woman in good health and CMV-seropositive. CDR3 DNA sequence: TGTGCCAGCAGCTCAGGCTCGGGGGGACTAGCGGGAGGCTACGAGCAGTACTTC. This gives the protein CASSSGSGGLAGGYEQYF.